Listed below are T cell receptor beta chains from one sample, sequenced in a study of T cell clones after liver transplantation. TCRdb keeps only in-frame clones here, not all; method: immunoSEQ multiplex PCR. The table has over 70,000 clones, 80% seen once. Sequenced material: CD4+ T cells from blood, taken 12 months after liver transplant. All receptors come from a human patient who received a liver transplant. Among the T cells, some may be from the graft donor. CDR3s include the opening cysteine and the closing phenylalanine or tryptophan. D genes are given only for firm matches. Size tells how often a clone was seen (once, few, many) or the class of an expanded clone, and some rows leave it out.

v_gene: TRBV4-3; j_gene: TRBJ1-1; abundance: once; d_gene: NA; CDR3nt: TGCGCCAGCAGCCACGGGGACCTTTTTGGCACTGAAGCTTTCTTT; CDR3aa: CASSHGDLFGTEAFF
v_gene: TRBV9; j_gene: TRBJ2-3; abundance: NA; d_gene: NA; CDR3nt: TGTGCCAGCAGCGCGGGGCTGGGCGGTACGCAGTATTTT; CDR3aa: CASSAGLGGTQYF
v_gene: TRBV11-2; j_gene: TRBJ2-3; abundance: NA; d_gene: NA; CDR3nt: TGTGCCAGCAGCCAACGCGCGGGTTATAGCACAGATACGCAGTATTTT; CDR3aa: CASSQRAGYSTDTQYF
v_gene: TRBV19; j_gene: TRBJ2-1; abundance: few; d_gene: NA; CDR3nt: TGTGCCAGTAGTATAGATGTTTCCAATGAGCAGTTCTTC; CDR3aa: CASSIDVSNEQFF
v_gene: TRBV4-1; j_gene: TRBJ2-1; abundance: NA; d_gene: NA; CDR3nt: TGCGCCAGCAGCCAAGATCGGGCGAGAGGTGGGGAGCAGTTCTTC; CDR3aa: CASSQDRARGGEQFF
v_gene: TRBV27; j_gene: TRBJ1-1; abundance: NA; d_gene: NA; CDR3nt: TGTGCCAGCAGCCTCGACAAGCTAGCCCGGAACACTGAAGCTTTCTTT; CDR3aa: CASSLDKLARNTEAFF
v_gene: TRBV6-1; j_gene: TRBJ2-5; abundance: NA; d_gene: NA; CDR3nt: TGTGCCAGCAGTGTCTGGGGGGTGGAGACCCAGTACTTC; CDR3aa: CASSVWGVETQYF
v_gene: TRBV5-1; j_gene: TRBJ2-6; abundance: NA; d_gene: NA; CDR3nt: TGCGCCAGCAGCACCGGGACACAGACTGGGGCCAACGTCCTGACTTTC; CDR3aa: CASSTGTQTGANVLTF
v_gene: TRBV6-1; j_gene: TRBJ1-4; abundance: once; d_gene: TRBD1; CDR3nt: TGTGCCAGCAGTGAAGACAGGGGGATTGAAAAACTGTTTTTT; CDR3aa: CASSEDRGIEKLFF
v_gene: TRBV28; j_gene: TRBJ2-7; abundance: few; d_gene: TRBD2; CDR3nt: TGTGCCAGCACCCAGGGGTGGGTAGCGGGAGCATCCTACGAGCAGTACTTC; CDR3aa: CASTQGWVAGASYEQYF
v_gene: TRBV11-2; j_gene: TRBJ2-1; abundance: few; d_gene: TRBD2; CDR3nt: TGTGCCAGCAGCCCCATGAGACTAGCGGCCAACAATGAGCAGTTCTTC; CDR3aa: CASSPMRLAANNEQFF
v_gene: TRBV5-1; j_gene: TRBJ2-1; abundance: NA; d_gene: TRBD2; CDR3nt: TGCGCCAGCAGCTTAGAGATAGCGGGAGGGAATGAGCAGTTCTTC; CDR3aa: CASSLEIAGGNEQFF
v_gene: TRBV28; j_gene: TRBJ1-3; abundance: few; d_gene: TRBD1; CDR3nt: TGTGCCAGCAGTTTAAGACAGGGGACTGGAAACACCATATATTTT; CDR3aa: CASSLRQGTGNTIYF
v_gene: TRBV9; j_gene: TRBJ2-3; abundance: NA; d_gene: NA; CDR3nt: TGTGCCAGCAGCCCCCCTCTAGCAGCTAGCACAGATACGCAGTATTTT; CDR3aa: CASSPPLAASTDTQYF
v_gene: TRBV9; j_gene: TRBJ2-3; abundance: NA; d_gene: TRBD1; CDR3nt: TGTGCCAGCAGCTTCAGACAGGGGTTATCAGATACGCAGTATTTT; CDR3aa: CASSFRQGLSDTQYF
v_gene: TRBV2; j_gene: TRBJ2-5; abundance: once; d_gene: TRBD2; CDR3nt: TGTGCCAGCAGGGAGCGGGGAGAGACCCAGTACTTC; CDR3aa: CASRERGETQYF
v_gene: TRBV5-4; j_gene: TRBJ2-1; abundance: NA; d_gene: NA; CDR3nt: TGTGCCAGCAGCTTGTTGGGGGGAGGGGGCGATTGGAGGTACAATGAGCAGTTCTTC; CDR3aa: CASSLLGGGGDWRYNEQFF
v_gene: TRBV10-3; j_gene: TRBJ1-5; abundance: NA; d_gene: NA; CDR3nt: TGTGCCATCAGTGAGTCGTCAAACAGGGTAAGCGGTCAGCCCCAGCATTTT; CDR3aa: CAISESSNRVSGQPQHF
v_gene: TRBV6-1; j_gene: TRBJ1-3; abundance: NA; d_gene: NA; CDR3nt: TGTGCCAGCATGAGCGGGGGCGCTGGAAACACCATATATTTT; CDR3aa: CASMSGGAGNTIYF
v_gene: TRBV5-6; j_gene: TRBJ1-2; abundance: NA; d_gene: NA; CDR3nt: TGTGCCAGCAGCAAGGACGGCGTTAGGTATGGCTACACCTTC; CDR3aa: CASSKDGVRYGYTF
v_gene: TRBV7-8; j_gene: TRBJ1-2; abundance: NA; d_gene: NA; CDR3nt: TGTGCCAGCAGCTTTAACAAAAACTATGGCTACACCTTC; CDR3aa: CASSFNKNYGYTF
v_gene: TRBV2; j_gene: TRBJ2-3; abundance: once; d_gene: NA; CDR3nt: TGTGCCAGCGGGCTCCAGGAGGGTTTCACAGATACGCAGTATTTT; CDR3aa: CASGLQEGFTDTQYF
v_gene: TRBV10-2; j_gene: TRBJ2-1; abundance: NA; d_gene: TRBD2; CDR3nt: TGCGCCAGCAGCACCCCGGGACTAGCTTTCTACAATGAGCAGTTCTTC; CDR3aa: CASSTPGLAFYNEQFF
v_gene: TRBV10-3; j_gene: TRBJ2-1; abundance: few; d_gene: TRBD2; CDR3nt: TGTGCCATCAGTGATTTGGGGACTACCCACAATGAGCAGTTCTTC; CDR3aa: CAISDLGTTHNEQFF
v_gene: TRBV11-2; j_gene: TRBJ1-2; abundance: NA; d_gene: NA; CDR3nt: TGTGCCAGCAGCTTTGGGGTGAGGGGCTACACCTTC; CDR3aa: CASSFGVRGYTF
v_gene: TRBV5-4; j_gene: TRBJ2-3; abundance: NA; d_gene: NA; CDR3nt: TGTGCCAGCAGCCGGATCACAGATACGCAGTATTTT; CDR3aa: CASSRITDTQYF
v_gene: TRBV5-1; j_gene: TRBJ1-2; abundance: many; d_gene: NA; CDR3nt: TGCGCCAGCAGCTTGGGACAGCTTAACGATTTTGGTGGCTACACCTTC; CDR3aa: CASSLGQLNDFGGYTF